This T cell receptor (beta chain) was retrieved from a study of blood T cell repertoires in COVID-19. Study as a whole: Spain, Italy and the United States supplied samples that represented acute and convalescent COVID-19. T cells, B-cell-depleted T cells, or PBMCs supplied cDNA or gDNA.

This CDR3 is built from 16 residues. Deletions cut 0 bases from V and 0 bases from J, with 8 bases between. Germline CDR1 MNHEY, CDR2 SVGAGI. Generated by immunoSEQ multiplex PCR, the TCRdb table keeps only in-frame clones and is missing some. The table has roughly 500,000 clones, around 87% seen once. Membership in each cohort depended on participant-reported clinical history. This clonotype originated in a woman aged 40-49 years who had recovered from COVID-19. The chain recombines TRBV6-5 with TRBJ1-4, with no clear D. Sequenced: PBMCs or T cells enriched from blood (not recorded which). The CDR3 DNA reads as TGTGCCAGCAGTTACTCGAACAGAGCAACTAATGAAAAACTGTTTTTT. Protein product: CASSYSNRATNEKLFF.